The entry that follows covers one T cell receptor (beta chain) sequence. These data originate in a study of control samples from healthy donors and cancer patients. This CDR3 has 13 residues. Trimming removed 5 bases from V and 7 bases from J; junction bases left unmatched: 5. Looked up from germline, CDR1 is MNHEY and CDR2 is SVGAGI. Assay: immunoSEQ multiplex PCR; the TCRdb copy retains only in-frame clones and omits some. Of approximately 52,000 clones listed, roughly 90% are singletons. The clonotype comes from a man aged 55 to 70 with head and neck cancer. This chain links TRBV6-5 with TRBJ1-2; 9 bases agree with TRBD1. Sequences were obtained from PBMCs. CDR3 residues: CASSRRTGVGYTF. The CDR3, as DNA: TGTGCCAGCAGTCGAAGGACAGGGGTTGGCTACACCTTC.